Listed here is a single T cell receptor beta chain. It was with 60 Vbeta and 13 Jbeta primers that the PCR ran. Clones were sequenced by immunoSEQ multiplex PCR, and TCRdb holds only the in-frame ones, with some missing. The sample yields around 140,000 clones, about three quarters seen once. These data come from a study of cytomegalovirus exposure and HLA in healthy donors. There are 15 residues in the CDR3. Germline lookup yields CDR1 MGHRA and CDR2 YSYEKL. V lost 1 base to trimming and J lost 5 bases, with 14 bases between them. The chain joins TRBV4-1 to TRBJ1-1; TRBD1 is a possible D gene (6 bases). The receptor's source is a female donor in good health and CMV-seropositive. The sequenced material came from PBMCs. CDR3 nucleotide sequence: TGCGCCAGCAGCCAAGTGGGCCAGGGGATGACTGAAGCTTTCTTT. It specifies CASSQVGQGMTEAFF.